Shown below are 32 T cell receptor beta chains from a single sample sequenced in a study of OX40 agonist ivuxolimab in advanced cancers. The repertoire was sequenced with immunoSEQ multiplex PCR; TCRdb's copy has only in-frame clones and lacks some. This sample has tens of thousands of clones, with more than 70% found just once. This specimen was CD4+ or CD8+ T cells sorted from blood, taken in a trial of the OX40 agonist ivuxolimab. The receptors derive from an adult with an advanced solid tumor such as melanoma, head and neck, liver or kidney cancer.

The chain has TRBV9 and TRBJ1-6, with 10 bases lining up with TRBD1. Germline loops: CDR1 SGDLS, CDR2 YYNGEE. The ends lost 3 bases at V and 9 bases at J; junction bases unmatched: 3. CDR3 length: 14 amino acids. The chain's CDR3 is CASSGQGAGSPLHF. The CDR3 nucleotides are TGTGCCAGCAGCGGACAGGGGGCAGGTTCACCCCTCCACTTT.

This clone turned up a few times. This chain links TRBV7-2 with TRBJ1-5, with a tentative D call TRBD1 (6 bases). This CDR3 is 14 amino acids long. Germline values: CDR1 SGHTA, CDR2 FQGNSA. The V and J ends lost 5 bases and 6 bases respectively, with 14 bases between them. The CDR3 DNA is TGTGCCAGCAGCAATGAACAGGGATTTCAGCCCCAGCATTTT. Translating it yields CASSNEQGFQPQHF. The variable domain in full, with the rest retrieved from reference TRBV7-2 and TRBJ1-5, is GAGVSQSPSNKVTEKGKDVELRCDPISGHTALYWYRQSLGQGLEFLIYFQGNSAPDKSGLPSDRFSAERTGGSVSTLTIQRTQQEDSAVYLCASSNEQGFQPQHFGDGTRLSIL.

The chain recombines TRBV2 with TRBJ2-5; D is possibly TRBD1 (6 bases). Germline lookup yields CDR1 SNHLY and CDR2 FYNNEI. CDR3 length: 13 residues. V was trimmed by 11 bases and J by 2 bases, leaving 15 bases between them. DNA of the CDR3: TGTGCCGTCCGGGACAACTTACAAGAGACCCAGTACTTC. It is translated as CAVRDNLQETQYF.

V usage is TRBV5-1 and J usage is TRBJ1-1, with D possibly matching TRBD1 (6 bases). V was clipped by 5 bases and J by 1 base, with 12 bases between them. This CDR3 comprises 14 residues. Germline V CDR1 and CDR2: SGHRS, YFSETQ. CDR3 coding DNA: TGCGCCAGCAGGAGAGAGACAGGGAACACTGAAGCTTTCTTT. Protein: CASRRETGNTEAFF.

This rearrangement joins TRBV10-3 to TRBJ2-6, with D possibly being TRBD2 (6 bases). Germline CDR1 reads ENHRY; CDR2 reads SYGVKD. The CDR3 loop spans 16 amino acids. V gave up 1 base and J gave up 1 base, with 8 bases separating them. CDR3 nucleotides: TGTGCCATCAGTGAGTATGGGGGGTCTGGGGCCAACGTCCTGACTTTC. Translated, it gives CAISEYGGSGANVLTF.

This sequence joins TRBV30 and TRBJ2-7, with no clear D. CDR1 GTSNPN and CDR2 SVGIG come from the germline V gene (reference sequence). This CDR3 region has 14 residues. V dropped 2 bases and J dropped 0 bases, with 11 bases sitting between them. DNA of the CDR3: TGTGCCTGGAGTTTACCCCTAACCTCCTACGAGCAGTACTTC. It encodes CAWSLPLTSYEQYF. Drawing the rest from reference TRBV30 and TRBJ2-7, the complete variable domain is SQTIHQWPATLVQPVGSPLSLECTVEGTSNPNLYWYRQAAGRGLQLLFYSVGIGQISSEVPQNLSASRPQDRQFILSSKKLLLSDSGFYLCAWSLPLTSYEQYFGPGTRLTVT.

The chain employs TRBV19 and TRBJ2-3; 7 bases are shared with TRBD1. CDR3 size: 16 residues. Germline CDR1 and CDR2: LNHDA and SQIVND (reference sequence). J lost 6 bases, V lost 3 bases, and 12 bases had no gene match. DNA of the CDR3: TGTGCCAGTAGTATCCTCCGAAGACAGGGCCCCGATACGCAGTATTTT. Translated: CASSILRRQGPDTQYF.

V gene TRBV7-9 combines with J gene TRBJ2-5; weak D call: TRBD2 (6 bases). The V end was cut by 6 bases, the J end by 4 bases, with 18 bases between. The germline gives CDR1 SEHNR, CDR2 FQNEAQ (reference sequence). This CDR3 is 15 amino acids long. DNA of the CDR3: TGTGCCAGCAGGCGTGTAGGGGACTCGGTAGAGACCCAGTACTTC. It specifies CASRRVGDSVETQYF.

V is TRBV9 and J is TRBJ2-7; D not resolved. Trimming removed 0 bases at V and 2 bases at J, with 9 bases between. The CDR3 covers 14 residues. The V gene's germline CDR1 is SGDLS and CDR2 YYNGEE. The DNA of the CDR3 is TGTGCCAGCAGCGTAGCGGGCGGTCCCTACGAGCAGTACTTC. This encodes CASSVAGGPYEQYF.

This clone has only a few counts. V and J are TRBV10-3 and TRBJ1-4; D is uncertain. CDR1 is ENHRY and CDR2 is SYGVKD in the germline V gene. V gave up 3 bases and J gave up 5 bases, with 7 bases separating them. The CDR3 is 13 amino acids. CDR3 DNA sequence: TGTGCCATCAGTGACGTACAGAATGAAAAACTGTTTTTT. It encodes CAISDVQNEKLFF.

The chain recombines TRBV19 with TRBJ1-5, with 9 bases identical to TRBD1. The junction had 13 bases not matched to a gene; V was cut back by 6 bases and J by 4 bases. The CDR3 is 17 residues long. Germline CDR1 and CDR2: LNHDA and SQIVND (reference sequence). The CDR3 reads CASRQNSGTGRNQPQHF. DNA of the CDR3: TGTGCCAGTAGGCAAAACTCCGGGACAGGGCGAAATCAGCCCCAGCATTTT.

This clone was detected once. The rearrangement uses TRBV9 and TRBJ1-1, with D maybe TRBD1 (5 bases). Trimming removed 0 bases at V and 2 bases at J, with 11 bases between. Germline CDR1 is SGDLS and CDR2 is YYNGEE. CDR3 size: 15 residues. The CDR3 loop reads CASSVEGQGNTEAFF. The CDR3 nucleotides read TGTGCCAGCAGCGTAGAAGGGCAGGGAAACACTGAAGCTTTCTTT.

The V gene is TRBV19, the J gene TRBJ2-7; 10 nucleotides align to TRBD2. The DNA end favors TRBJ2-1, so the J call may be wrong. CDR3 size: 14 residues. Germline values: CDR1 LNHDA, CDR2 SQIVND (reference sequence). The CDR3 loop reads CASSELAGYNEQFF. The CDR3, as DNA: TGTGCCAGTAGTGAACTAGCGGGATACAATGAGCAGTTCTTC.

CDR3 sequence (DNA): TGTGCCAGCGGATGGGCTAGCGGGGGAGGGGAGCTGTTTTTT. It yields the protein CASGWASGGGELFF. The J gene is TRBJ2-2, the V gene TRBV6-6, with 10 bases aligning to TRBD2. This CDR3 spans 14 amino acids. The germline CDR1 and CDR2 sequences are MNHNY and SVGAGI (reference sequence). Germline trimming cut 8 bases from V and 8 bases from J; bases unmatched to any gene: 8.

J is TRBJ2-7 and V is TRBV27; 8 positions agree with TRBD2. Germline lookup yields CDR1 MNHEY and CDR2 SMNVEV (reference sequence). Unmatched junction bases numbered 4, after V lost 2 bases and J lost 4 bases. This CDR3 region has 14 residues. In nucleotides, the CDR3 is TGTGCCAGCAGTTTAGGGACTAGTCTGTACGAGCAGTACTTC. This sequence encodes CASSLGTSLYEQYF.

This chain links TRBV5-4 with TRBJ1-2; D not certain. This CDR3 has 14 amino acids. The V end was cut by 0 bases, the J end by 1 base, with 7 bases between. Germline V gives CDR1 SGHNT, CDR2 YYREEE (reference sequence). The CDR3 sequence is CASSLERGNYGYTF. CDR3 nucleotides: TGTGCCAGCAGCTTGGAACGGGGTAACTATGGCTACACCTTC.

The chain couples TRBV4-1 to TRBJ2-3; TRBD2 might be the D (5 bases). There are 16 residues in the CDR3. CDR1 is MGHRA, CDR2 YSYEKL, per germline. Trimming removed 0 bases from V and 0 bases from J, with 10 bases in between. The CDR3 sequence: CASSQDPSGSTDTQYF. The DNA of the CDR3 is TGCGCCAGCAGCCAAGACCCCAGCGGAAGCACAGATACGCAGTATTTT.

The CDR3 DNA reads as TGTGCCAGCACCGGGACTAGCGGAAGCTACGAGCAGTACTTC. Residues: CASTGTSGSYEQYF. The chain joins TRBV11-2 to TRBJ2-7; 11 bases match TRBD2. CDR1 and CDR2 from the germline V gene are SGHAT and FQNNGV. Germline trimming cut 7 bases from V and 3 bases from J; bases unmatched to any gene: 5. The CDR3 length is 14 residues.

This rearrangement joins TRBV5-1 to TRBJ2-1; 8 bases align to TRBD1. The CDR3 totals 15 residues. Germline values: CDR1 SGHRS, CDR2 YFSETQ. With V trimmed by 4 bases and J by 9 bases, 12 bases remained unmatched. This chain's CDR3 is CASSPTGTGSSEQFF. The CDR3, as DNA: TGCGCCAGCAGCCCCACCGGGACAGGTAGCAGTGAGCAGTTCTTC.

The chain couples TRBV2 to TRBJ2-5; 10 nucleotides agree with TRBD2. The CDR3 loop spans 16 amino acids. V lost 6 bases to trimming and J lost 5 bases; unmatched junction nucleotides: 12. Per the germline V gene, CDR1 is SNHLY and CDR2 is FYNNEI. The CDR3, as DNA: TGTGCCAGCAGGAAGGGGTCTCTAGCGGGAGCGGAGACCCAGTACTTC. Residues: CASRKGSLAGAETQYF.

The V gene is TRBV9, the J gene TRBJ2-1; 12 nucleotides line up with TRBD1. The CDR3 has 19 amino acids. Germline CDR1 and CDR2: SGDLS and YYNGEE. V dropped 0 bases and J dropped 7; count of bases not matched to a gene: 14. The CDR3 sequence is CASSVELRVGTGGTNEQFF. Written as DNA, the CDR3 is TGTGCCAGCAGCGTAGAATTGAGAGTGGGGACAGGGGGCACGAATGAGCAGTTCTTC.

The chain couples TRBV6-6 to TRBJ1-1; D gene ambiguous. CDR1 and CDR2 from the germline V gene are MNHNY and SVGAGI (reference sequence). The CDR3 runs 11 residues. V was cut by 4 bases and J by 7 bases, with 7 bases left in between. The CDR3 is CASSWQIEAFF. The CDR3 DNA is TGTGCCAGCAGTTGGCAGATTGAAGCTTTCTTT.

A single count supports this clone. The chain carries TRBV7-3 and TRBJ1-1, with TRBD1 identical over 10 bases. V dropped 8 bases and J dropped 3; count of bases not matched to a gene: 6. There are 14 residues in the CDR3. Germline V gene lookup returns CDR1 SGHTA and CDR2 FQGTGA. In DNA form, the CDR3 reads TGTGCCAGCGGGACAGGGGCGGGGGACACTGAAGCTTTCTTT. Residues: CASGTGAGDTEAFF.

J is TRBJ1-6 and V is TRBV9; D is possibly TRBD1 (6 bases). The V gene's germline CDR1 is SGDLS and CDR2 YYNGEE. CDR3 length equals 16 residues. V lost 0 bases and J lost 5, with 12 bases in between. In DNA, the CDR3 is TGTGCCAGCAGCGTAGGCCCAGGGGACAATAATTCACCCCTCCACTTT. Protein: CASSVGPGDNNSPLHF.

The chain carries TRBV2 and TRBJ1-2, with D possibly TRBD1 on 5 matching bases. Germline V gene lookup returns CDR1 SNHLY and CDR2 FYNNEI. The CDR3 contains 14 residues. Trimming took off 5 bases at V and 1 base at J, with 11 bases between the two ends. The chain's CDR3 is CASSWDGDNYGYTF. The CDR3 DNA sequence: TGTGCCAGCAGTTGGGACGGGGATAACTATGGCTACACCTTC.

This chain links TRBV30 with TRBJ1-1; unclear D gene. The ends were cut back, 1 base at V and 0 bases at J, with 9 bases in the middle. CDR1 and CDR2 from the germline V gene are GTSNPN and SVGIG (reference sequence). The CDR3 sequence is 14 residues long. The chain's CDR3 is CAWSGPRVNTEAFF. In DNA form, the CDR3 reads TGTGCCTGGAGTGGTCCAAGGGTGAACACTGAAGCTTTCTTT.

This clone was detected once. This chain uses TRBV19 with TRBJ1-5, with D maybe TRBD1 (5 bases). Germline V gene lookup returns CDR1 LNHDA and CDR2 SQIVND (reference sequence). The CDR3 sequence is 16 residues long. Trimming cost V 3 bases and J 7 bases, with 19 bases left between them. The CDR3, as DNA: TGTGCCAGTAGTATCGGCAGGGAGTTTGTAGGGCAGCCCCAGCATTTT. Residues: CASSIGREFVGQPQHF.

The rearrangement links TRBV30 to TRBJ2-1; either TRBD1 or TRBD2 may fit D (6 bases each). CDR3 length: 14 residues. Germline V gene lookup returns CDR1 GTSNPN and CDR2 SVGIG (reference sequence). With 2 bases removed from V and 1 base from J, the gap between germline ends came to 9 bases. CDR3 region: CAWSTGASYNEQFF. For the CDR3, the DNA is TGTGCCTGGAGTACGGGGGCATCCTACAATGAGCAGTTCTTC.

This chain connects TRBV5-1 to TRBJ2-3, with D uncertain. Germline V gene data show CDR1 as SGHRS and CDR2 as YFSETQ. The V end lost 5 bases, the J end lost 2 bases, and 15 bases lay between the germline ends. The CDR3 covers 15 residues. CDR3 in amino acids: CASSIQASHTDTQYF. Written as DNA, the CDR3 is TGCGCCAGCAGTATCCAGGCCTCACACACAGATACGCAGTATTTT. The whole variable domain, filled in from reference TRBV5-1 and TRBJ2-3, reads KAGVTQTPRYLIKTRGQQVTLSCSPISGHRSVSWYQQTPGQGLQFLFEYFSETQRNKGNFPGRFSGRQFSNSRSEMNVSTLELGDSALYLCASSIQASHTDTQYFGPGTRLTVL.

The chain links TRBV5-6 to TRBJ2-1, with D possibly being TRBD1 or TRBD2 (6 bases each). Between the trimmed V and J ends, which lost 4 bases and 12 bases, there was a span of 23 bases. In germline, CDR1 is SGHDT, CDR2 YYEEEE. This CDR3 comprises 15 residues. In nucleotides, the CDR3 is TGTGCCAGCAGCCCTCTGGGACAAGGAGAGGGGGGGCAGTTCTTC. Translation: CASSPLGQGEGGQFF. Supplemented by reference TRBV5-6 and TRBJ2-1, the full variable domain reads DAGVTQSPTHLIKTRGQQVTLRCSPKSGHDTVSWYQQALGQGPQFIFQYYEEEERQRGNFPDRFSGHQFPNYSSELNVNALLLGDSALYLCASSPLGQGEGGQFFGPGTRLTVL.

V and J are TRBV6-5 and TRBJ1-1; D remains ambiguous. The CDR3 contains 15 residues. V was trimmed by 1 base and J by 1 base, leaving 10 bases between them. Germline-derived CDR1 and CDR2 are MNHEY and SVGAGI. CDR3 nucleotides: TGTGCCAGCAGTTACTACGCACATAAGAACACTGAAGCTTTCTTT. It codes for CASSYYAHKNTEAFF.

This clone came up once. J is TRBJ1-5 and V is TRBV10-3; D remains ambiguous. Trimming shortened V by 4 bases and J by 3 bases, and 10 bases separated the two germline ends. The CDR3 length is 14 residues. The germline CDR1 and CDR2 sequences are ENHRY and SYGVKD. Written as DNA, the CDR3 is TGTGCCATCAGTGTCGATCCTCTCAATCAGCCCCAGCATTTT. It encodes CAISVDPLNQPQHF.